This TCR beta chain was retrieved from a study of technical replicates of blood from several donors. Data came from immunoSEQ multiplex PCR; TCRdb stores just in-frame clones and leaves some out. Counted here are 75,000 to 100,000 clones, 95% to 96% occurring once; the ten biggest clones make up approximately 0.37%. V gave up 0 bases and J gave up 3 bases, with 9 bases separating them. Germline V gives CDR1 MDHEN, CDR2 SYDVKM. The CDR3 runs to 14 residues. The clonotype was recovered from a human donor in good health. This chain links TRBV28 with TRBJ2-7; D gene unclear. Sample: T cells isolated from PBMCs. The DNA of the CDR3 is TGTGCCAGCAGTTTATGGAACAGTAACTACGAGCAGTACTTC. Translating it yields CASSLWNSNYEQYF.